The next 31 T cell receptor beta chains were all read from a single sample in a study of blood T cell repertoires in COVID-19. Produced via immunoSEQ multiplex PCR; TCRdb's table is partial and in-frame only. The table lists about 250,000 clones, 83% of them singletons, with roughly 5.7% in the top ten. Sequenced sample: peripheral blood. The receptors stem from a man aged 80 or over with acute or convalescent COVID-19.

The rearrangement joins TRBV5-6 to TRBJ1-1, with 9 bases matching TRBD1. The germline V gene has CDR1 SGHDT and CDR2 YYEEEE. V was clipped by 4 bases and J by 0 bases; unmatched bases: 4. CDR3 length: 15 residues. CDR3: CASSDTGGLNTEAFF. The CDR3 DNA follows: TGTGCCAGCAGCGACACAGGGGGCTTGAACACTGAAGCTTTCTTT.

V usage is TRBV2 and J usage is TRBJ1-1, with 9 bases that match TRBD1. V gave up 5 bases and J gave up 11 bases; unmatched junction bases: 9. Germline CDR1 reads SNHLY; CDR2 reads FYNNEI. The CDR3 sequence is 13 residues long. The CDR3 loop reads CASSRTGGITAFF. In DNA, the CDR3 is TGTGCCAGCAGTCGTACAGGGGGCATTACGGCTTTCTTT.

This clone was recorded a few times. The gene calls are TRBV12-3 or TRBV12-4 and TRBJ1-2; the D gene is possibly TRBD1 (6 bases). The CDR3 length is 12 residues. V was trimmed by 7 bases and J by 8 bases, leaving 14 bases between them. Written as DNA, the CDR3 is TGTGCCAGCAACAACAGGGTTGGCGGCTACACCTTC. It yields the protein CASNNRVGGYTF.

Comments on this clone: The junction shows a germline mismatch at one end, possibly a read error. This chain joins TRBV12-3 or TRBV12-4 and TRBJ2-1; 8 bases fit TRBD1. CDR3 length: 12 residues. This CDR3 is CASSFQGASHIF. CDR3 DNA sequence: TGTGCCAGCAGTTTTCAGGGGGCGAGTCATATCTTC.

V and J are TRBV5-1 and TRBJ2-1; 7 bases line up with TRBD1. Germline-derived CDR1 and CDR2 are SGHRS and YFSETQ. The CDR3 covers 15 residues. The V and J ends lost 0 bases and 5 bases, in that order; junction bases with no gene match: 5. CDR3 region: CASSLGDRVNNEQFF. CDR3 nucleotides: TGCGCCAGCAGCTTGGGTGACAGGGTTAACAATGAGCAGTTCTTC.

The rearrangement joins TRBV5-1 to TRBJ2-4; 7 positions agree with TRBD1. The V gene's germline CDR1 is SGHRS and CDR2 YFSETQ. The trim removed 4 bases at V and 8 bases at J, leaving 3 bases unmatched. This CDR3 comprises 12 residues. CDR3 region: CASSLQGDIQYF. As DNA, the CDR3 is TGCGCCAGCAGCCTGCAGGGGGACATTCAGTACTTC. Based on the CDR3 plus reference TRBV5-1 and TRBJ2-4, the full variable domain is KAGVTQTPRYLIKTRGQQVTLSCSPISGHRSVSWYQQTPGQGLQFLFEYFSETQRNKGNFPGRFSGRQFSNSRSEMNVSTLELGDSALYLCASSLQGDIQYFGAGTRLSVL.

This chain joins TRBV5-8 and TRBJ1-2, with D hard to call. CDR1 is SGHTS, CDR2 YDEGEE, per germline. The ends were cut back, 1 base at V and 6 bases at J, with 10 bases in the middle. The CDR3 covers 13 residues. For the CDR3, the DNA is TGTGCCAGCAGCTTGAACGAGCTGCATGGCTACACCTTC. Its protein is CASSLNELHGYTF.

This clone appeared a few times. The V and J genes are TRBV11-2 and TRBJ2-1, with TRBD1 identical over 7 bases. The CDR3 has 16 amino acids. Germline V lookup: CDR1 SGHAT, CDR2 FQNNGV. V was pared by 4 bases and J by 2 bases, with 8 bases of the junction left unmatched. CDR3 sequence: CASSSPGTETYNEQFF. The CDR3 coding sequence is TGTGCCAGCAGCTCGCCCGGGACAGAAACCTACAATGAGCAGTTCTTC.

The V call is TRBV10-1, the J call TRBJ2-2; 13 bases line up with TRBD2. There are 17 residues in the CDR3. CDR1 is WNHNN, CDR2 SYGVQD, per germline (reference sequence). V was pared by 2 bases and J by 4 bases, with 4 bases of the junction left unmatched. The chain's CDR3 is CASSEGLAGDITGELFF. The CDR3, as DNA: TGCGCCAGCAGTGAGGGACTAGCGGGAGACATCACCGGGGAGCTGTTTTTT.

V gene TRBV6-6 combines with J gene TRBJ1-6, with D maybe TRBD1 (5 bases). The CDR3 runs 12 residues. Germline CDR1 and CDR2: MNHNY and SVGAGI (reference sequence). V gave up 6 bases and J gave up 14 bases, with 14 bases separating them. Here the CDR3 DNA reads TGTGCCAGCAGAGGGGCGGGGTTCGCCCTCCACTTT. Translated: CASRGAGFALHF.

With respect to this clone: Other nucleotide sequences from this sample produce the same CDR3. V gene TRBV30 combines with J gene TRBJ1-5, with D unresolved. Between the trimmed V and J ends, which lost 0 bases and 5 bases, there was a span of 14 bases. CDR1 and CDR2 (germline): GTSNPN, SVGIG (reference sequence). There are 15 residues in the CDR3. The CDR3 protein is CAWSVLSGLDQPQHF. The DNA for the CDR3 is TGTGCCTGGAGTGTACTGTCAGGATTGGATCAGCCCCAGCATTTT.

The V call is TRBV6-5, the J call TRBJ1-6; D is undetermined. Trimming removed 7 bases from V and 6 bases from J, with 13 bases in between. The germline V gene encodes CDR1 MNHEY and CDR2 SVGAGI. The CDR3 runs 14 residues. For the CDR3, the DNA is TGTGCCAGCAATGCGGCCAGACTTAATTCACCCCTCCACTTT. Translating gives CASNAARLNSPLHF.

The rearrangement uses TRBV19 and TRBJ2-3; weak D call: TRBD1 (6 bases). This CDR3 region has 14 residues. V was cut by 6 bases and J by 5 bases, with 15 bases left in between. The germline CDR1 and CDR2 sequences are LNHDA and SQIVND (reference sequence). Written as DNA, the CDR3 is TGTGCCAGTAGGGGGGCAATCTCTGGAGATACGCAGTATTTT. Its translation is CASRGAISGDTQYF.

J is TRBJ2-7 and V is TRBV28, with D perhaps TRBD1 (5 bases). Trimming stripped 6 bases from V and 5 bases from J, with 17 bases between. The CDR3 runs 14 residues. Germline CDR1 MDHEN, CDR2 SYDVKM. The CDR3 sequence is CASSRPPGWNEQYF. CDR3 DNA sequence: TGTGCCAGCAGCCGCCCCCCAGGGTGGAACGAGCAGTACTTC.

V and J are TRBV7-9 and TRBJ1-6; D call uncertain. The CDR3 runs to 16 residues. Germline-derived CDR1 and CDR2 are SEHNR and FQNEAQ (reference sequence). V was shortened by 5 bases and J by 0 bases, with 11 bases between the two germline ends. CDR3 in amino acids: CASSDTGSSYNSPLHF. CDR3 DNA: TGTGCCAGCAGCGACACGGGGAGCTCCTATAATTCACCCCTCCACTTT.

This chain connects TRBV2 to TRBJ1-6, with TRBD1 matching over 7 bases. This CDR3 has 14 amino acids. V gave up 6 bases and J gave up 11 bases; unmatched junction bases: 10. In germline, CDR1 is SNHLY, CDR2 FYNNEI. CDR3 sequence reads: CASSAAGTEAPLHF. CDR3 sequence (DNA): TGTGCCAGCAGCGCGGCCGGGACAGAGGCACCCCTCCACTTT.

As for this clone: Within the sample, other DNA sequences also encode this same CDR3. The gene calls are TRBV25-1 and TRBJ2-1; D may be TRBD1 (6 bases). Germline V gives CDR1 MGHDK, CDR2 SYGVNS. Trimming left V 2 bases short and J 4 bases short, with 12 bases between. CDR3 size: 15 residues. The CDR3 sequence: CASSEGGPSYNEQFF. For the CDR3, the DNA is TGTGCCAGCAGTGAAGGGGGCCCGTCGTACAATGAGCAGTTCTTC.

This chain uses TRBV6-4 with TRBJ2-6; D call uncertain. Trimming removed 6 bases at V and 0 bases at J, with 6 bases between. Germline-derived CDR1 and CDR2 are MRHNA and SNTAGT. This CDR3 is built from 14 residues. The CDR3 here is CASRTSSGANVLTF. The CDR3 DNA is TGTGCCAGCAGAACCAGCTCTGGGGCCAACGTCCTGACTTTC.

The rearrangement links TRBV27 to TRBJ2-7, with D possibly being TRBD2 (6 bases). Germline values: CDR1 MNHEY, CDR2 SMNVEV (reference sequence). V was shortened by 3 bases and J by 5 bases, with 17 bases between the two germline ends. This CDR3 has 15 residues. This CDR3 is CASSLKVGGLHEQYF. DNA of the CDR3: TGTGCCAGCAGTTTGAAGGTCGGGGGATTGCACGAGCAGTACTTC.

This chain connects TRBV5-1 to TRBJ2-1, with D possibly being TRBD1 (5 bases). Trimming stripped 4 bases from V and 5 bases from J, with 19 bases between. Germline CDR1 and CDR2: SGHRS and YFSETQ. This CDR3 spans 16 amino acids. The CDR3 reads CASSQDGLGVDNEQFF. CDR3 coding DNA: TGCGCCAGCAGCCAGGATGGGCTAGGGGTTGACAATGAGCAGTTCTTC. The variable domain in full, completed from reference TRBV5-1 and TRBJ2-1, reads KAGVTQTPRYLIKTRGQQVTLSCSPISGHRSVSWYQQTPGQGLQFLFEYFSETQRNKGNFPGRFSGRQFSNSRSEMNVSTLELGDSALYLCASSQDGLGVDNEQFFGPGTRLTVL.

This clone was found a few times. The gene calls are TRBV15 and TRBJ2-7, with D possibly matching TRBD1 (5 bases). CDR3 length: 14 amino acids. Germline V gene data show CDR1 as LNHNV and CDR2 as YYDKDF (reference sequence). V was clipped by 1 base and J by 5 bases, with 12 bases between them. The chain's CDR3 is CATSRGGQGHEQYF. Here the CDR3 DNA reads TGTGCCACCAGCAGAGGAGGACAAGGCCACGAGCAGTACTTC. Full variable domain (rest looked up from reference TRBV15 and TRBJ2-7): DAMVIQNPRYQVTQFGKPVTLSCSQTLNHNVMYWYQQKSSQAPKLLFHYYDKDFNNEADTPDNFQSRRPNTSFCFLDIRSPGLGDTAMYLCATSRGGQGHEQYFGPGTRLTVT.

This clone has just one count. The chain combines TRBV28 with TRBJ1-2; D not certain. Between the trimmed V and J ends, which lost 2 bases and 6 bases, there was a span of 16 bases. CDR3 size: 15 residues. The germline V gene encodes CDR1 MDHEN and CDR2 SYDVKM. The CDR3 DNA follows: TGTGCCAGCAGTTTAGTCCAGCGCGGTAAGGATGGCTACACCTTC. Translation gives CASSLVQRGKDGYTF.

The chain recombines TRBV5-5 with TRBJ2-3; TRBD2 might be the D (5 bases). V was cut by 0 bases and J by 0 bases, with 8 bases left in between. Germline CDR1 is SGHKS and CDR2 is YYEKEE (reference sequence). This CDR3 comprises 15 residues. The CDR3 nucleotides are TGTGCCAGCAGCTTGGAACGGGGAAGCACAGATACGCAGTATTTT. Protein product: CASSLERGSTDTQYF. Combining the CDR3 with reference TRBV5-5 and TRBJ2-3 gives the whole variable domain DAGVTQSPTHLIKTRGQQVTLRCSPISGHKSVSWYQQVLGQGPQFIFQYYEKEERGRGNFPDRFSARQFPNYSSELNVNALLLGDSALYLCASSLERGSTDTQYFGPGTRLTVL.

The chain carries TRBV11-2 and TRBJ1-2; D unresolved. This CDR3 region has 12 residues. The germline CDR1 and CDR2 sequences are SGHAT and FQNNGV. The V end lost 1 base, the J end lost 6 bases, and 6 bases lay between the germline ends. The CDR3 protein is CASSLVRDGYTF. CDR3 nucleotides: TGTGCCAGCAGCTTAGTCCGCGATGGCTACACCTTC. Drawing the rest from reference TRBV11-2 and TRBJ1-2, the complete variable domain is EAGVAQSPRYKIIEKRQSVAFWCNPISGHATLYWYQQILGQGPKLLIQFQNNGVVDDSQLPKDRFSAERLKGVDSTLKIQPAKLEDSAVYLCASSLVRDGYTFGSGTRLTVV.

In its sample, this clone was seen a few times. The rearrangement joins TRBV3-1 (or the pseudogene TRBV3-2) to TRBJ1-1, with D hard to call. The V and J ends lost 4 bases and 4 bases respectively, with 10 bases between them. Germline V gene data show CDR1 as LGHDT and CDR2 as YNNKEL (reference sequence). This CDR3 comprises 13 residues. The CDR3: CASSPPGSTEAFF. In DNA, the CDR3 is TGTGCCAGCAGCCCCCCGGGGAGCACTGAAGCTTTCTTT.

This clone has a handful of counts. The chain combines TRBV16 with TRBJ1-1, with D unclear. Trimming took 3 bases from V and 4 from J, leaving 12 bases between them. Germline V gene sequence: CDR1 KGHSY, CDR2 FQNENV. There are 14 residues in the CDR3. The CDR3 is CASSQAGGGTEAFF. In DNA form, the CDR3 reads TGTGCCAGCAGCCAGGCGGGTGGTGGCACTGAAGCTTTCTTT.

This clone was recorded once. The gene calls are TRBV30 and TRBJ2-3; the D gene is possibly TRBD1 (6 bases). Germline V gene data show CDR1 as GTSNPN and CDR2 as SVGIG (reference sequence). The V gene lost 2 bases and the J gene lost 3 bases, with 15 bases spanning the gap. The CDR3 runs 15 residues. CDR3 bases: TGTGCCTGGAGTCGATCAGGGGATCGGACAGATACGCAGTATTTT. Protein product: CAWSRSGDRTDTQYF.

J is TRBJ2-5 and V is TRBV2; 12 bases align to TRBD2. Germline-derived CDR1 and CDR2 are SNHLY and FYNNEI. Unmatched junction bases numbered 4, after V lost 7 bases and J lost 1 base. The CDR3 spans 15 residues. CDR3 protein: CASKRLAGAQETQYF. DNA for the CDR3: TGTGCCAGCAAGAGACTAGCGGGGGCCCAAGAGACCCAGTACTTC.

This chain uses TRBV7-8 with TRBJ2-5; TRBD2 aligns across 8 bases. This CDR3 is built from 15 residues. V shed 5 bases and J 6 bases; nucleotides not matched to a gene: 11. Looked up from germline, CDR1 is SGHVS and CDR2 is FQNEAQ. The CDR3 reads CASSPLGGARKTQYF. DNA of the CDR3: TGTGCCAGCAGCCCCCTCGGGGGGGCCAGAAAGACCCAGTACTTC.

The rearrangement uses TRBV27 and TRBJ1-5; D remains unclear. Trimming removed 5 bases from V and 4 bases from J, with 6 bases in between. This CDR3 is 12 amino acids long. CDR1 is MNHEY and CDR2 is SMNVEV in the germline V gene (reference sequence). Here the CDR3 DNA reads TGTGCCAGCAGTGTCGGGAATCAGCCCCAGCATTTT. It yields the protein CASSVGNQPQHF.

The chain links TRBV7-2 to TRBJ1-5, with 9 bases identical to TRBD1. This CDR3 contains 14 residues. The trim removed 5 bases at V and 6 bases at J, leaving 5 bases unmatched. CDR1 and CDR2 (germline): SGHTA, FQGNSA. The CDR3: CASSKDRGSQPQHF. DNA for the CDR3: TGTGCCAGCAGCAAGGACAGGGGTAGTCAGCCCCAGCATTTT.